This T cell receptor beta chain is from a study of OX40 agonist ivuxolimab in advanced cancers. Study details: The dose-escalation cohort was around 83% male, with a mean age of around 60 years, ranging about 23 to 80.

Germline loops: CDR1 SGHRS, CDR2 YFSETQ. The CDR3 spans 14 residues. V shed 4 bases and J shed 2 bases, with 10 bases lying between them. Autoimmune disease history or systemic immunosuppression was exclusionary. Samples were taken at baseline and on day 1 of cycles 4 and 7. TCRdb's table, derived via immunoSEQ multiplex PCR, lists solely in-frame clones and lacks some. Among roughly 130,000 clones listed, around 95% were seen once. Note on this clone: Its antigen is still unknown.

General study results and limits: The study found that CD8+ T cells averaged more expanded clones than CD4+.

The chain has TRBV5-1 and TRBJ1-3; D may be TRBD1 (5 bases). The source of this sequence is an adult with an advanced solid tumor such as melanoma, head and neck, liver or kidney cancer. Sequences were derived from CD4+ or CD8+ T cells sorted from blood, sampled in a trial of the OX40 agonist ivuxolimab. The CDR3 DNA follows: TGCGCCAGCAGCCTAGGGGCACCTGGAAACACCATATATTTT. It is translated as CASSLGAPGNTIYF.